The source of this T cell receptor beta chain is a study of cytomegalovirus exposure and HLA in healthy donors. Germline V gene lookup returns CDR1 SEHNR and CDR2 FQNEAQ (reference sequence). This CDR3 is 15 amino acids long. V was pared by 4 bases and J by 6 bases, with 13 bases between. On this clone: Other DNA sequences in this sample translate to the same CDR3.

13 Jbeta primers and 60 Vbeta primers were used for the PCR. The data were produced by immunoSEQ multiplex PCR, yet TCRdb's version contains in-frame clones alone and is incomplete. The table lists about 160,000 clones, 84% of them singletons. The V call is TRBV7-9, the J call TRBJ1-6; possible D gene TRBD1, 5 bases. Sequenced input: PBMCs. The sequence was collected from a man between 18 and 35 years old in good health and CMV-seronegative. CDR3 loop: CASSYQGAGNSPLHF. In DNA, the CDR3 is TGTGCCAGCAGCTACCAGGGAGCGGGTAATTCACCCCTCCACTTT.